The 2 T cell receptor beta chains reported below all come from one sample, sequenced in a study of shared clonotypes between healthy human individuals. Profiling relied on immunoSEQ multiplex PCR, and the TCRdb table lists in-frame clones only, not all of them. The data show roughly 1,500,000 clones, approximately 98.5% seen once. Sequences were obtained from naive CD4+ T cells sorted from blood. Specified subset: CD45RA+ positively selected. All receptors come from a man aged 25 to 40 in good health.

The chain joins TRBV19 to TRBJ1-5, with D uncertain. Germline loops: CDR1 LNHDA, CDR2 SQIVND (reference sequence). The CDR3 runs to 15 residues. Trimming stripped 3 bases from V and 0 bases from J, with 9 bases between. The CDR3 spells CASSMPGDSNQPQHF. As DNA, the CDR3 is TGTGCCAGTAGTATGCCCGGAGATAGCAATCAGCCCCAGCATTTT.

The chain combines TRBV29-1 with TRBJ1-2, with D tentatively TRBD1 (6 bases). CDR1 SQVTM and CDR2 ANQGSEA come from the germline V gene. The CDR3 length is 13 residues. V gave up 5 bases and J gave up 6 bases, with 16 bases separating them. CDR3 DNA: TGCAGCGTTACACTGCCAGGGGACCATGGCTACACCTTC. It encodes CSVTLPGDHGYTF.